These T cell receptor beta chains were read from a single sample in a study of blood T cells in healthy people across ages. One entry per CDR3 protein results from TCRdb running MiXCR on the 5' RACE reads. The sample lists 600,000 to 800,000 distinct CDR3 sequences, under 65% occurring once. Sequencing was carried out using blood. The receptors were gathered from a woman older than 75 in good health. The CDR3 runs from the conserved cysteine through the conserved F or W. A D gene is named only where the DNA matches it firmly. Size is omitted from some rows. Given values are once, few, many or a class for expanded clones.

>TRBV20-1|TRBJ2-5|.|TRBD2
TGCAGCGTCGGCCGGGGGGGGAACCAAGAGACCCAGTACTTC
CSVGRGGNQETQYF
>TRBV14|TRBJ1-2|.|.
TGTGCCAGCAGCCAAGACAGGACAGCGGTCTATGGCTACACCTTC
CASSQDRTAVYGYTF
>TRBV10-3|TRBJ1-1|once|.
TGTGCCATCAGTGAGTCAGGTCGGTGGGGGATTCAAGACACTGAAGCTTTCTTT
CAISESGRWGIQDTEAFF
>TRBV20-1|TRBJ2-1|.|.
TGCAGTGCTAGTCCCCAGGTTGGGCAGTTCTTC
CSASPQVGQFF
>TRBV6-5|TRBJ1-1|few|.
TGTGCCAGCACCCTAGGGGGAGAGAACACTGAAGCTTTCTTT
CASTLGGENTEAFF
>TRBV6-5|TRBJ2-3|.|TRBD2
TGTGCCAGCAGTTACTACCCCGGGGGGACAGATACGCAGTATTTT
CASSYYPGGTDTQYF
>TRBV20-1|TRBJ2-5|few|.
TGCAGTGCTGAGAAACCGAGCTGGGGGACCCAGTACTTC
CSAEKPSWGTQYF
>TRBV20-1|TRBJ2-7|few|TRBD2
TGCAGTGCCACCGGGACTAGCGGCCTCAGCTCCTACGAGCAGTACTTC
CSATGTSGLSSYEQYF
>TRBV4-1|TRBJ1-2|many|TRBD1
TGCGCCAGCAGCCTCGACAGGGGAGACTATGGCTACACCTTC
CASSLDRGDYGYTF
>TRBV9|TRBJ1-5|few|.
TGTGCCAGCAGCCCACAGAGGTGGGGTGGTAGTTCCAATCAGCCCCAGCATTTT
CASSPQRWGGSSNQPQHF
>TRBV9|TRBJ2-1|.|TRBD2
TGTGCCAGCGCCGGGACTAGCTGGGGGCTAAACAATGAGCAGTTCTTC
CASAGTSWGLNNEQFF
>TRBV20-1|TRBJ2-7|.|.
TGCAGTGCCTACTTCAGCTCCTACAATGAGCAGTACTTC
CSAYFSSYNEQYF
>TRBV4-2|TRBJ2-1|.|.
TGTGCCAGCAGGAGATCATCCTACAATGAGCAGTTCTTC
CASRRSSYNEQFF
>TRBV11-3|TRBJ1-1|few|.
TGTGCCAGCAGCTCCGGGTTGAGCACTGAAGCTTTCTTT
CASSSGLSTEAFF
>TRBV4-2|TRBJ2-1|many|TRBD2
TGTGCCAGCAGCCCCAGCGGGGCCACACACAATGAGCAGTTCTTC
CASSPSGATHNEQFF
>TRBV5-1|TRBJ2-7|.|.
TGCGCCAGCAGCTTAAGAGCTTCTCCCTCCTACGAGCAGTACTTC
CASSLRASPSYEQYF
>TRBV6-6|TRBJ1-4|.|.
TGTGCCAGCGGCCGGACACGCACAAATGAAAAACTGTTTTTT
CASGRTRTNEKLFF
>TRBV5-1|TRBJ1-1|many|TRBD1
TGCGCCAGCAGCAACAGGGGGAACACTGAAGCTTTCTTT
CASSNRGNTEAFF
>TRBV20-1|TRBJ2-7|many|TRBD2
TGCAGTGCCCTAGCGGGAGGCAGCTACGAGCAGTACTTC
CSALAGGSYEQYF
>TRBV11-2|TRBJ2-1|.|.
TGTGCCAGCAGCCGGGACTTCGGGAATGAGCAGTTCTTC
CASSRDFGNEQFF
>TRBV7-6|TRBJ1-2|.|.
TGTGCCAGCAGCCCTTCACAGGGACGTCTAGCCTATGGCTACACCTTC
CASSPSQGRLAYGYTF
>TRBV7-9|TRBJ2-7|.|TRBD1
TGTGCCAGCAGCCCCCGTAGGGACAGGATATACAACGAGCAGTACTTC
CASSPRRDRIYNEQYF
>TRBV20-1|TRBJ1-6|few|TRBD1
TGCAGCGCCTACGTGGAGGGGGCGACGTCGGGTTCACCCCTCCACTTT
CSAYVEGATSGSPLHF
>TRBV30|TRBJ2-1|.|.
TGTGCCTGGACCCTCTCGTGGGGTGCTAGTAGGGATGAGCAGTTCTTC
CAWTLSWGASRDEQFF
>TRBV29-1|TRBJ2-3|few|.
TGCAGCGGTAACACCGGGGGAACAGATACGCAGTATTTT
CSGNTGGTDTQYF
>TRBV10-3|TRBJ2-7|.|.
TGTGCCATCAGTGATGGGCCCGAAATCTCCGAGCAGTACTTC
CAISDGPEISEQYF
>TRBV20-1|TRBJ2-5|many|.
TGCAGTGCTAGAGATTGGAGGGCAGGGGAAGAGACCCAGTACTTC
CSARDWRAGEETQYF
>TRBV4-2|TRBJ2-7|.|.
TGTGCCAGCAGCCAACAGACACTATACGGCGAGCAGTACTTC
CASSQQTLYGEQYF
>TRBV28|TRBJ2-1|.|.
TGTGCCAGCAGGATCGCTGGCGATGAGCAGTTCTTC
CASRIAGDEQFF
>TRBV6-5|TRBJ2-1|.|.
TGTGCCAGCAGTCATAGCAGGGTAGATGAGCAGTTCTTC
CASSHSRVDEQFF
>TRBV29-1|TRBJ2-3|.|.
TGCAGCGCGGACCAGGGGACAGATACGCAGTATTTT
CSADQGTDTQYF
>TRBV5-1|TRBJ1-1|.|.
TGCGCCAGCAGCGCTCGGACGGCCGGTAGGGTCACTGAAACTTTCTTT
CASSARTAGRVTETFF
>TRBV20-1|TRBJ1-5|.|.
TGCAGTGCTAGAGTCCGGCAGGGCGAAAGTCAGCCCCAGCATTTT
CSARVRQGESQPQHF
>TRBV20-1|TRBJ2-7|few|.
TGCAGTGAAGGGGGGGGGTCACGGTACGAGCAGTACTTC
CSEGGGSRYEQYF
>TRBV7-6|TRBJ2-5|once|.
TGTGCCAGCAGCTCCCTACCCCAGCAAGAGACCCAGTACTTC
CASSSLPQQETQYF
>TRBV12-3/TRBV12-4|TRBJ2-7|many|TRBD2
TGTGCCAGCAGTTTTGGTAGCGGGAGATACGAGCAGTACTTC
CASSFGSGRYEQYF
>TRBV5-4|TRBJ2-5|many|.
TGTGCCAGCAGCTTGGCTCAAAACCAAGAGACCCAGTACTTC
CASSLAQNQETQYF
>TRBV4-1|TRBJ2-3|once|.
TGCGCCAGCAGCCCGTACAAGATTCTTAGGGTGGGGACAGATACGCAGTATTTT
CASSPYKILRVGTDTQYF
>TRBV11-2|TRBJ2-3|many|TRBD2
TGTGCCAGCAGCTCCGGACTAGCGGGGGACACAGATACGCAGTATTTT
CASSSGLAGDTDTQYF
>TRBV3-1|TRBJ2-7|.|TRBD1
TGTGCCAGCAGCCGTCCAGGGGGATCCTTATCCTACGAGCAGTACTTC
CASSRPGGSLSYEQYF
>TRBV6-6|TRBJ2-1|many|TRBD2
TGTGCCAGCAGTCATTCGAGCGGGAGGGCCTGGAGCTCCTACAATGAGCAGTTCTTC
CASSHSSGRAWSSYNEQFF
>TRBV12-5|TRBJ1-1|many|.
TGTGCTAGTGGCCCCCTCCGCAGGGACACTGAAGCTTTCTTT
CASGPLRRDTEAFF